The entry below describes one T cell receptor beta chain. In this sample, this clonotype turned up a few times. It has no known antigen specificity. Base qualities are not provided; no much larger clone lies one nucleotide away. The sequencing machine was an Illumina NovaSeq 6000. TCRalpha and TCRbeta cDNA libraries were constructed by 5'RACE with constant-segment primers, with sample barcodes and unique molecular identifiers being introduced. RNA was extracted from every sample with Trizol reagent. Library amplification was performed in two PCR steps, and a second sample barcode and Illumina TruSeq adapters were introduced in the second step. Libraries were sequenced on an Illumina NovaSeq with 2 x 150 bp paired-end reads. For the original study's pipeline: The reads were demultiplexed and collapsed into UMI-guided consensus sequences using migec v1.2.7. Using mixcr v2.1.11, UMI consensuses were aligned to TRA and TRB V and J templates and then assembled into clonotypes. A clonotype was counted as expanded or contracted only if both edgeR and NoisET called the change significant, with noise models trained on biological replicates. For edgeR calls, the thresholds were a false discovery rate-adjusted p below 0.01 and a log2 fold-change of 1. PCA with hierarchical clustering of max-normalized trajectories of the 1000 most abundant clonotypes was used as exploratory dynamics analysis. Separately sequenced CD4+ and CD8+ repertoires were used to assign a CD4 or CD8 phenotype to each responding clone. The raw public data were reprocessed by TCRdb itself: fastp quality trimming at Q25, MiXCR clonotype calling, in-frame beta chains only. CDR3 protein duplicates are merged, each entry listing the most common genes and DNA. The V and J calls and clone size are TCRdb's, not the authors'. The sample yields hundreds of thousands of distinct CDR3 sequences; approximately 21% were counted once. The ten largest account for 7.5% to 9.5% of the sample.

This entry comes from a study of T-cell memory formation after mild COVID-19 (dated by TCRdb to the early 2020s). Regarding the study in general: Most TCR sequence clusters were specific to one of the two donors. T-cell clones expanding and contracting after mild COVID-19 in two donors were tracked by longitudinal TCRalpha and TCRbeta repertoire sequencing. Two young, previously healthy adult volunteers, one female and one male, were included in the cohort. The paper as a whole reports these results and caveats: The second-wave clones that peaked on day 37 were not confirmed to be SARS-CoV-2 specific. Clones that contracted from day 15 to 85 showed balanced CD4/CD8 phenotypes, whereas a second wave of clones that expanded from day 15 to 37 leaned towards CD4+. Contracting CD4+ clones turned up mainly in the CM and EM memory subsets, whereas EMRA was where CD8+ clones were enriched. The detection of some responding clones in pre-infection memory suggests that pre-existing cross-reactive memory T cells joined the SARS-CoV-2 response. The study covered only a couple of mild cases, and larger cohorts including severe cases with pre-infection samples were considered necessary.

Ficoll-Paque density gradient centrifugation was the method used to isolate PBMCs. This receptor was identified in an adult woman who had mild COVID-19 (a few samples of this study predate the infection). The sample titles of this study are shuffled in the database, so cell type and time point are left out; the donor was told from shared clones. Sample: PBMCs or a T cell subset sorted from them (not recorded which).

In nucleotide form, the sequence is TGTGCCAGCAGCATCCGGGGCGGGATCTCTAACTATGGCTACACCTTC. Protein translation: CASSIRGGISNYGYTF. The sequence links TRBV7-2 to TRBJ1-2; the best D guess is TRBD1, with 5 bases matching. Including cysteine and phenylalanine, the CDR3 has 16 amino acids. The retained sequence is limited to the CDR3, 48 bases, with the frame set at the first base. The V end loses 5 bases and the J end loses 0 bases, and a stretch of 16 bases separates them. Taken from the germline V gene, the CDR1 and CDR2 loops are SGHTA and FQGNSA.